A single sample is the source of the 24 T cell receptor beta chains below, sequenced in a study of blood T cell repertoires in COVID-19. Profiling relied on immunoSEQ multiplex PCR, and the TCRdb table lists in-frame clones only, not all of them. The data contain more than 100,000 clones, about three quarters of them seen just once; the ten biggest clones take up around 0.9%. The sequenced sample consisted of peripheral blood. Source of these receptors: a human donor with acute or convalescent COVID-19. The donor label of this sample is uncertain.

The chain has TRBV28 and TRBJ2-4; TRBD2 aligns across 7 bases. CDR3 length: 16 residues. Looked up from germline, CDR1 is MDHEN and CDR2 is SYDVKM. V lost 6 bases, J lost 6 bases, and 14 bases stayed unmatched. CDR3 region: CASRDTSSGRGNIQYF. CDR3 sequence (DNA): TGTGCCAGCAGAGATACGAGTTCAGGGAGGGGAAACATTCAGTACTTC.

The chain is built from TRBV7-2 and TRBJ2-3; 12 bases agree with TRBD1. CDR3 size: 16 residues. CDR1 SGHTA and CDR2 FQGNSA come from the germline V gene. The ends lost 5 bases at V and 7 bases at J; junction bases unmatched: 10. CDR3 residues: CASSRAGQGAPYTQYF. The CDR3 DNA reads TGTGCCAGCAGCAGAGCGGGACAGGGGGCCCCCTATACGCAGTATTTT.

This clone occurred once. In nucleotides, the CDR3 is TGTGCCTGGAGAACACAGACAGGGTATGGCCTTAGTTCACCCCTCCACTTT. Its translation is CAWRTQTGYGLSSPLHF. This chain joins TRBV30 and TRBJ1-6, with 7 bases lining up with TRBD1. The CDR3 sequence is 17 residues long. Germline CDR1 and CDR2: GTSNPN and SVGIG (reference sequence). Losses at the gene ends were 3 bases for V and 9 bases for J; bases not matched to a gene: 17.

V usage is TRBV10-3 and J usage is TRBJ2-1; tentative D call: TRBD2 (5 bases). Germline V gene data show CDR1 as ENHRY and CDR2 as SYGVKD. V lost 4 bases and J 5 bases, leaving 9 bases between the germline ends. This CDR3 spans 13 amino acids. In nucleotides, the CDR3 is TGTGCCATCAGTGGGGAGCGAGACAATGAGCAGTTCTTC. This codes for CAISGERDNEQFF.

V usage is TRBV5-4 and J usage is TRBJ1-2, with TRBD1 matching 7 bases. The CDR3 length is 18 residues. Germline CDR1 SGHNT, CDR2 YYREEE (reference sequence). Germline trimming cut 4 bases from V and 4 bases from J; bases unmatched to any gene: 19. CDR3 DNA sequence: TGTGCCAGCAGCGACGCCACGACAGGGCCCAATCTCCCCTATGGCTACACCTTC. Translation gives CASSDATTGPNLPYGYTF.

The genes are TRBV18 and TRBJ1-4; 7 nucleotides match TRBD1. This CDR3 has 15 amino acids. V lost 2 bases, J lost 5 bases, and 5 bases stayed unmatched. CDR1 and CDR2 from the germline V gene are KGHSH and LQKENI. The CDR3 sequence: CASSPDRDSNEKLFF. The CDR3 DNA sequence: TGTGCCAGCTCACCAGACAGGGACAGCAATGAAAAACTGTTTTTT.

The rearrangement uses TRBV6-6 and TRBJ1-2; no reliable D call. Between the trimmed V and J ends, which lost 6 bases and 10 bases, there was a span of 15 bases. Per the germline V gene, CDR1 is MNHNY and CDR2 is SVGAGI (reference sequence). The CDR3 runs to 12 residues. In nucleotides, the CDR3 is TGTGCCAGCAGCCCCCTAGCGCTTTCCTACACCTTC. Residues: CASSPLALSYTF.

The rearrangement uses TRBV15 and TRBJ1-2; no definite D call. Trimming took 1 base from V and 2 from J, leaving 11 bases between them. The CDR3 runs 15 residues. The V gene's germline CDR1 is LNHNV and CDR2 YYDKDF (reference sequence). For the CDR3, the DNA is TGTGCCACCAGCAGAGCCAGCGGGCAGAACTATGGCTACACCTTC. Its protein product is CATSRASGQNYGYTF.

The chain recombines TRBV5-6 with TRBJ2-7, with D unclear. Germline CDR1 is SGHDT and CDR2 is YYEEEE. Trimming stripped 2 bases from V and 5 bases from J, with 8 bases between. The CDR3 spans 12 residues. CDR3 in DNA: TGTGCCAGCAGCTTATTAAGCGACGAGCAGTACGTC. It specifies CASSLLSDEQYV.

This clone was counted a few times. The gene calls are TRBV28 and TRBJ2-1; D remains unclear. The CDR3 length is 12 residues. Germline assignment: CDR1 MDHEN and CDR2 SYDVKM. Trimming pared 3 bases from V and 5 bases from J, leaving 5 bases between. The CDR3 nucleotides are TGTGCCAGCAGTTTCGAGAACAATGAGCAGTTCTTC. The encoded protein is CASSFENNEQFF.

The rearrangement joins TRBV3-1 (or the pseudogene TRBV3-2) to TRBJ2-4, with a tentative D call TRBD2 (5 bases). The CDR3 is 14 amino acids. V lost 0 bases and J lost 9, with 12 bases in between. Germline lookup yields CDR1 LGHDT and CDR2 YNNKEL (reference sequence). The DNA of the CDR3 is TGTGCCAGCAGCCAAGATCACGGGGTTGGCATTCAGTACTTC. This codes for CASSQDHGVGIQYF.

The genes are TRBV24-1 and TRBJ1-2; TRBD1 aligns across 9 bases. Trimming removed 2 bases from V and 4 bases from J; junction bases left unmatched: 4. CDR1 is KGHDR and CDR2 is SFDVKD in the germline V gene. The CDR3 sequence is 15 residues long. DNA for the CDR3: TGTGCCACCAGTGATTACAGGGGGCGCAGCTATGGCTACACCTTC. Its translation is CATSDYRGRSYGYTF.

The V and J genes are TRBV18 and TRBJ2-5, with 7 bases identical to TRBD1. Germline loops: CDR1 KGHSH, CDR2 LQKENI. V lost 3 bases and J lost 2; bases outside the gene matches: 3. The CDR3 spans 14 residues. CDR3 nucleotide sequence: TGTGCCAGCTCACCGGGGACAGTTCAAGAGACCCAGTACTTC. It codes for CASSPGTVQETQYF. The whole variable domain, remainder taken from reference TRBV18 and TRBJ2-5, is NAGVMQNPRHLVRRRGQEARLRCSPMKGHSHVYWYRQLPEEGLKFMVYLQKENIIDESGMPKERFSAEFPKEGPSILRIQQVVRGDSAAYFCASSPGTVQETQYFGPGTRLLVL.

The chain uses TRBV7-6 and TRBJ2-3; 10 positions match TRBD2. The junction had 5 bases not matched to a gene; V was cut back by 3 bases and J by 5 bases. Germline CDR1 reads SGHVS; CDR2 reads FNYEAQ. This CDR3 contains 15 residues. CDR3 amino acids: CASSFRAGGGDTQYF. The CDR3, as DNA: TGTGCCAGCAGCTTTCGAGCGGGGGGGGGAGATACGCAGTATTTT.

V is TRBV2 and J is TRBJ2-3; a possible D gene is TRBD1 (5 bases). V dropped 2 bases and J dropped 9 bases, with 15 bases sitting between them. CDR3 size: 14 residues. Germline values: CDR1 SNHLY, CDR2 FYNNEI. CDR3 region: CASSETTPPGTQYF. The CDR3 DNA is TGTGCCAGCAGTGAAACTACTCCTCCAGGGACGCAGTATTTT.

CDR3 protein: CASSPQTGGAEQFF. CDR3 DNA sequence: TGTGCCAGCTCACCGCAAACAGGGGGCGCTGAGCAGTTCTTC. The chain has TRBV18 and TRBJ2-1; 9 nucleotides align to TRBD1. J was trimmed by 9 bases and V by 3 bases; bases with no gene match: 6. There are 14 residues in the CDR3. From germline, CDR1 is KGHSH and CDR2 LQKENI. Supplemented by reference TRBV18 and TRBJ2-1, the full variable domain reads NAGVMQNPRHLVRRRGQEARLRCSPMKGHSHVYWYRQLPEEGLKFMVYLQKENIIDESGMPKERFSAEFPKEGPSILRIQQVVRGDSAAYFCASSPQTGGAEQFFGPGTRLTVL.

This clone was seen a few times. The chain employs TRBV7-6 and TRBJ2-7; TRBD1 aligns across 7 bases. The CDR3 is 15 residues long. CDR1 and CDR2 from the germline V gene are SGHVS and FNYEAQ. J was trimmed by 7 bases and V by 4 bases; bases with no gene match: 13. The CDR3 sequence: CASSSLSTGWGEQYF. The CDR3 region has the DNA TGTGCCAGCAGCTCCCTTTCGACAGGGTGGGGGGAGCAGTACTTC.

The V call is TRBV6-1, the J call TRBJ1-1; D is unclear. From germline, CDR1 is MNHNS and CDR2 SASEGT. CDR3 length: 19 amino acids. V was pared by 3 bases and J by 0 bases, with 23 bases between. DNA of the CDR3: TGTGCCAGCAGTGACCCTAGACGGAACCTACTCCTTATGAACACTGAAGCTTTCTTT. Translation gives CASSDPRRNLLLMNTEAFF.

This chain uses TRBV19 with TRBJ1-2; D is unresolved. The V gene lost 3 bases and the J gene lost 2 bases, with 19 bases spanning the gap. Germline values: CDR1 LNHDA, CDR2 SQIVND (reference sequence). This CDR3 is 17 amino acids long. The CDR3 DNA reads TGTGCCAGTAGTATTGACGTTGTGTTGGGAGCCAACTATGGCTACACCTTC. It yields the protein CASSIDVVLGANYGYTF.

The rearrangement uses TRBV5-1 and TRBJ2-5, with D possibly matching TRBD2 (6 bases). Germline V gene data show CDR1 as SGHRS and CDR2 as YFSETQ. This CDR3 contains 14 residues. V lost 6 bases to trimming and J lost 1 base, with 13 bases between them. In nucleotides, the CDR3 is TGCGCCAGCAACCCGGGGGTAGGCCAAGAGACCCAGTACTTC. Its translation is CASNPGVGQETQYF.

The V call is TRBV5-1, the J call TRBJ1-3; D call uncertain. The CDR3 is 14 residues long. The germline V gene encodes CDR1 SGHRS and CDR2 YFSETQ. With 0 bases removed from V and 5 bases from J, the gap between germline ends came to 9 bases. The CDR3 DNA is TGCGCCAGCAGCTTGGACAGTGCCCGAAACACCATATATTTT. Translating it yields CASSLDSARNTIYF. Drawing the rest from reference TRBV5-1 and TRBJ1-3, the complete variable domain is KAGVTQTPRYLIKTRGQQVTLSCSPISGHRSVSWYQQTPGQGLQFLFEYFSETQRNKGNFPGRFSGRQFSNSRSEMNVSTLELGDSALYLCASSLDSARNTIYFGEGSWLTVV.

This clone was recorded many times. This rearrangement joins TRBV24-1 to TRBJ2-1, with 11 bases that match TRBD2. Unmatched junction bases numbered 5, after V lost 4 bases and J lost 4 bases. This CDR3 region has 16 residues. The V gene's germline CDR1 is KGHDR and CDR2 SFDVKD. DNA for the CDR3: TGTGCCACCAGTGAATTTCTAGCGGGGGGATACAATGAGCAGTTCTTC. Its translation is CATSEFLAGGYNEQFF.

This clone has more than one count but fewer than ten. The chain combines TRBV7-8 with TRBJ1-5, with 10 bases matching TRBD1. Germline trimming cut 5 bases from V and 5 bases from J; bases unmatched to any gene: 9. Germline V gene data show CDR1 as SGHVS and CDR2 as FQNEAQ. CDR3 size: 16 residues. The CDR3 coding sequence is TGTGCCAGCAGCGAGACAGGGGGCGCGGGCTATCAGCCCCAGCATTTT. Its translation is CASSETGGAGYQPQHF.

The V gene is TRBV24-1, the J gene TRBJ2-3, with 7 bases lining up with TRBD1. The CDR3 covers 15 residues. The V segment lost 5 bases and the J segment 4 bases; nucleotides outside the gene matches: 8. Germline CDR1 is KGHDR and CDR2 is SFDVKD. The CDR3 coding sequence is TGTGCCACCAGTGGTGACAGGGCGCGGTCAGATACGCAGTATTTT. Its translation is CATSGDRARSDTQYF.